This TCR beta chain was captured by sequencing in a study of monozygotic twins with inflammatory bowel disease. Study-level findings and limits: Healthy co-twins, by inverse Simpson, had higher TCRbeta diversity than their siblings with IBD.

Blood samples measuring more than 2 ml were taken per donor. CDR1 and CDR2 from the germline V gene are SEHNR and FQNEAQ (reference sequence). This CDR3 has 15 amino acids. Comments on this clonotype: The antigen is undetermined.

TCRdb reanalyzed the 5' RACE reads and collapses them to one entry per CDR3 protein, without DNA. Its clone listing holds roughly 200,000 distinct CDR3 sequences. This chain connects TRBV7-9 to TRBJ2-7. The clonotype was recovered from a human donor with ulcerative colitis or Crohn's disease, or a healthy co-twin of an affected twin (not recorded which). The sample was blood. The CDR3 region is CASSLARSQAREQYF.